This T cell receptor beta chain was obtained from a study of blood T cell repertoires in COVID-19. Some clones are missing from TCRdb's copy, which holds only in-frame ones; the method was immunoSEQ multiplex PCR. The sample contains some 350,000 clones, 83% of which appear only once. CDR1 is MNHEY, CDR2 SVGAGI, per germline. V was shortened by 6 bases and J by 6 bases, with 10 bases between the two germline ends. The CDR3 runs 12 residues. V is TRBV6-5 and J is TRBJ2-3, with D tentatively TRBD2 (5 bases). The sequenced sample consisted of peripheral blood. The source is a man aged 25 to 45 with active or convalescent COVID-19. CDR3 sequence (DNA): TGTGCCAGCAGAGCTAGCTTGGATACGCAGTATTTT. This sequence encodes CASRASLDTQYF.